This TCR beta chain was observed in a study of blood T cell repertoires in COVID-19. Study-wide context: Spain, Italy and the United States supplied samples that represented acute and convalescent COVID-19.

In the original analysis: By means of reference gene primer amplification, nucleated cell counts were estimated. TCRdb's table, derived via immunoSEQ multiplex PCR, lists solely in-frame clones and lacks some. The V and J calls and clone size were taken over from that table, and D and trimming were inferred from the DNA. This table holds roughly 320,000 clones, 75% to 85% found once. CDR1 and CDR2 from the germline V gene are WNHNN and SYGVQD (reference sequence). The CDR3 spans 15 residues. V trimming: 6 bases; J trimming: 3 bases; junction bases outside the gene matches: 7. The clonotype originates from a human donor in a cohort sampled during active COVID-19. The chain carries TRBV10-1 and TRBJ2-2; 7 bases line up with TRBD1. Sequenced sample: peripheral blood. This chain's CDR3 is CASSARDSYTGELFF. The DNA of the CDR3 is TGCGCCAGCAGCGCACGGGACAGCTACACCGGGGAGCTGTTTTTT.